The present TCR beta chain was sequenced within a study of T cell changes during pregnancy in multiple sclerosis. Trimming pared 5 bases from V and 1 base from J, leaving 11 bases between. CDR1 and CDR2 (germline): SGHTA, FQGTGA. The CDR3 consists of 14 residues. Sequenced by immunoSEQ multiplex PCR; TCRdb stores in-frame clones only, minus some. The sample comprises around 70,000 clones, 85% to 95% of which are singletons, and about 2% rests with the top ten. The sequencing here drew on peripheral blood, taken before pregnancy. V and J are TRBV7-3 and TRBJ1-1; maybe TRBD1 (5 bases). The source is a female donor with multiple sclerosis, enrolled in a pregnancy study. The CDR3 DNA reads TGTGCCAGCAGCCCAGGGCTGGGGAACACTGAAGCTTTCTTT. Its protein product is CASSPGLGNTEAFF.